Sequencing of this TCR beta chain was carried out in a study of T-cell memory formation after mild COVID-19. TCRdb re-called the 5' RACE reads with MiXCR, one entry per CDR3 protein. The table records a few hundred thousand distinct CDR3 sequences, 15% to 20% of them present only once. This CDR3 comprises 15 residues. The junction had 4 bases not matched to a gene; V was cut back by 4 bases and J by 2 bases. Germline CDR1 reads KGHDR; CDR2 reads SFDVKD. Notes on this clonotype: What it binds is unknown.

Study findings and constraints: Cross-reactive memory appears to have joined, as suggested by some responding clones showing up in pre-infection memory.

Input material: PBMCs or a T cell subset sorted from them (not recorded which). The rearrangement links TRBV24-1 to TRBJ2-3, with 8 bases lining up with TRBD1. The origin of this receptor is a man aged 18 to 30 who had mild COVID-19 (a few samples of this study predate the infection). Cell type and time point are not known. The CDR3 loop reads CATSDPGQDTDTQYF. The CDR3 coding sequence is TGTGCCACCAGTGACCCGGGACAGGACACAGATACGCAGTATTTT.